The source of this T cell receptor beta chain is a study of T cell repertoires in cytomegalovirus infection. About the study: CMV epitopes, recently identified HLA-C-restricted and well-studied HLA-B-restricted, were used.

This clonotype was seen at least ten times. Its antigen remains unidentified. This CDR3 spans 15 amino acids. Unmatched junction bases numbered 8, after V lost 4 bases and J lost 7 bases. From germline, CDR1 is SGHDT and CDR2 YYEEEE. TCRdb recomputed calls from the reads with MiXCR, one row per CDR3 protein. The data show more than 250,000 distinct CDR3 sequences, approximately 25% seen once. V gene TRBV5-6 combines with J gene TRBJ2-1, with 10 bases matching TRBD2. This TCR was sampled from a human donor in good health (CMV status not recorded). Some clones in this sample may be carry-over from other donors' samples. The specimen comprised cultured PBMCs, sampled from culture after CMV antigen stimulation. The CDR3 is CASSGAGGLGNEQFF. CDR3 in DNA: TGTGCCAGCAGCGGAGCGGGAGGGCTCGGGAATGAGCAGTTCTTC.